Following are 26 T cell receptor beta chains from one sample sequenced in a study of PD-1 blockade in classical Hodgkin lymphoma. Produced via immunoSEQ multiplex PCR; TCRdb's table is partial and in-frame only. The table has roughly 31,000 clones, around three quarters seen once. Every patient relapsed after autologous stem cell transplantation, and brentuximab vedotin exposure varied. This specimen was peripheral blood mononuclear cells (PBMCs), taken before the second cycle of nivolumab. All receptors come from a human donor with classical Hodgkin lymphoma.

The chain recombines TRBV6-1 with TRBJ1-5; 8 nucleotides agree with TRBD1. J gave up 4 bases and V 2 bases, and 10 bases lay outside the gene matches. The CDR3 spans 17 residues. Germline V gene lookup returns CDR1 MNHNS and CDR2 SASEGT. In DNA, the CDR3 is TGTGCCAGCAGTGAATTCGGTTGGACAGGGAGAAATCAGCCCCAGCATTTT. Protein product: CASSEFGWTGRNQPQHF.

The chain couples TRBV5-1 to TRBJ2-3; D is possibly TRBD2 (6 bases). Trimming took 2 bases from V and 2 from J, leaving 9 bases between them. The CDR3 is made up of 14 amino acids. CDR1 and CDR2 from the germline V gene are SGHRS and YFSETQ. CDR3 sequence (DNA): TGCGCCAGCAGCTTTTCGGGAGCCACAGATACGCAGTATTTT. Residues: CASSFSGATDTQYF.

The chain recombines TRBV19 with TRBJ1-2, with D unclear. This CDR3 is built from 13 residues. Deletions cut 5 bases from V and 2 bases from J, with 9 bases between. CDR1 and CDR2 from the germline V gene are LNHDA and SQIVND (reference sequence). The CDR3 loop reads CASSLQSNYGYTF. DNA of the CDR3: TGTGCCAGTAGTCTACAATCCAACTATGGCTACACCTTC. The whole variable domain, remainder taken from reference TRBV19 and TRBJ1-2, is DGGITQSPKYLFRKEGQNVTLSCEQNLNHDAMYWYRQDPGQGLRLIYYSQIVNDFQKGDIAEGYSVSREKKESFPLTVTSAQKNPTAFYLCASSLQSNYGYTFGSGTRLTVV.

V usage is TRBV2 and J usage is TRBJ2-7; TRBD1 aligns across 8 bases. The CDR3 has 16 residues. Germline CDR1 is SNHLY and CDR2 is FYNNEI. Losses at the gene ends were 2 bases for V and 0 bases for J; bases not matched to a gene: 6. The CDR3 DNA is TGTGCCAGCAGTGAATGGGGACAGGCGTTCTCCTACGAGCAGTACTTC. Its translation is CASSEWGQAFSYEQYF.

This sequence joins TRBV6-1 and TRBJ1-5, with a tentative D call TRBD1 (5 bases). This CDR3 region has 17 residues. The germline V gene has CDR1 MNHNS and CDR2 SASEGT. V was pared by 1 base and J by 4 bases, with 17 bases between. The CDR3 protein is CASSEEGPSLGNQPQHF. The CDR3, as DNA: TGTGCCAGCAGTGAAGAGGGACCCTCCCTAGGGAATCAGCCCCAGCATTTT.

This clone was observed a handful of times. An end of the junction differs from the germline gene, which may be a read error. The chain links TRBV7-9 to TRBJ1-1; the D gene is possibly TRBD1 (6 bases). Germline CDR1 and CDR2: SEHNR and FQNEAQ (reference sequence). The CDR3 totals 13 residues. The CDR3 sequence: CASSLALGTPVEF. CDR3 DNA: TGTGCCAGCAGCTTAGCGCTCGGGACACCCGTGGAGTTT.

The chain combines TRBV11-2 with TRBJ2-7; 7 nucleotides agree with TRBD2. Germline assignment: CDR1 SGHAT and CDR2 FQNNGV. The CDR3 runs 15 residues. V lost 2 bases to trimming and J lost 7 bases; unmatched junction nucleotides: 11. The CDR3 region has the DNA TGTGCCAGCAGCTTAAGGGCGGGGGTACTGGAAGAGCAGTACTTC. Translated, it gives CASSLRAGVLEEQYF.

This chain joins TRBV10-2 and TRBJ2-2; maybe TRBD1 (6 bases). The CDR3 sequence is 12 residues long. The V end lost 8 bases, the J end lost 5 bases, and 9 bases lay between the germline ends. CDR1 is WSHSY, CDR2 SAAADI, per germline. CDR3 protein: CASDTGTGELFF. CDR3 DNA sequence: TGCGCCAGCGATACAGGGACCGGGGAGCTGTTTTTT.

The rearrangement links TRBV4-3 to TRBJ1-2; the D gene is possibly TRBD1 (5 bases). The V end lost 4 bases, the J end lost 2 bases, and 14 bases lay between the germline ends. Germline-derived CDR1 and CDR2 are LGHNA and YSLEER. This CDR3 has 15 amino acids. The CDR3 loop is CASSPGGFTNYGYTF. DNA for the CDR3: TGCGCCAGCAGCCCCGGGGGATTTACGAACTATGGCTACACCTTC.

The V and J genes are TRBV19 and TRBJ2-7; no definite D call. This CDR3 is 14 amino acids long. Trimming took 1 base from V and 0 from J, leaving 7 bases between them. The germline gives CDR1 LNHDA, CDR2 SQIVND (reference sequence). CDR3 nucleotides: TGTGCCAGTAGTATAGCCGCCAGCTCCTACGAGCAGTACTTC. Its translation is CASSIAASSYEQYF.

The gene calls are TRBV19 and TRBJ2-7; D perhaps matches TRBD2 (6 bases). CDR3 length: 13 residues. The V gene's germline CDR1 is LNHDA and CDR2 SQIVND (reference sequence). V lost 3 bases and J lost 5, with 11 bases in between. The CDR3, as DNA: TGTGCCAGTAGTATGTGGGGGGAAGACGAGCAGTACTTC. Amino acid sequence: CASSMWGEDEQYF.

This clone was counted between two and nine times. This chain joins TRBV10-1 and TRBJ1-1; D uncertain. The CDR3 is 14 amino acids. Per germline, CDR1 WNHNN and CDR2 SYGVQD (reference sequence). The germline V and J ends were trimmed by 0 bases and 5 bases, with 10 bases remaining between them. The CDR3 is CASSESTPWTEAFF. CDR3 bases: TGCGCCAGCAGTGAGTCGACTCCGTGGACTGAAGCTTTCTTT.

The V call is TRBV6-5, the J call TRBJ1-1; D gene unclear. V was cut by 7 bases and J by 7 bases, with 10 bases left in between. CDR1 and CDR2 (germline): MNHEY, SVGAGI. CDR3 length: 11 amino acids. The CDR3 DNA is TGTGCCAGCACCCACGGGCGTGAAGCTTTCTTT. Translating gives CASTHGREAFF.

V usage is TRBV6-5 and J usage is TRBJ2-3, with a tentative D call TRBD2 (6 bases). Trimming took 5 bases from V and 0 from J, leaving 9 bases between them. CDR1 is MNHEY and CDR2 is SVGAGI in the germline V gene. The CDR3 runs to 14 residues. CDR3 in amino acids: CASSTGTSTDTQYF. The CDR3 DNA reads TGTGCCAGCAGTACCGGGACTAGCACAGATACGCAGTATTTT.

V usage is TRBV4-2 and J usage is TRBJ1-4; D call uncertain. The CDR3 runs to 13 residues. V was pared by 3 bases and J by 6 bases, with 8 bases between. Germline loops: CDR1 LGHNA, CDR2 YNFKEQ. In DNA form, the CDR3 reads TGTGCCAGCAGCCAGGGAGTTGATGAAAAACTGTTTTTT. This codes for CASSQGVDEKLFF.

CDR3 region: CASTVLGSQETQYF. The CDR3 bases are TGTGCCAGCACCGTCCTCGGGAGCCAAGAGACCCAGTACTTC. The rearrangement uses TRBV2 and TRBJ2-5; D is perhaps TRBD2 (6 bases). Germline lookup yields CDR1 SNHLY and CDR2 FYNNEI. Trimming removed 7 bases from V and 1 base from J, with 13 bases in between. The CDR3 consists of 14 residues.

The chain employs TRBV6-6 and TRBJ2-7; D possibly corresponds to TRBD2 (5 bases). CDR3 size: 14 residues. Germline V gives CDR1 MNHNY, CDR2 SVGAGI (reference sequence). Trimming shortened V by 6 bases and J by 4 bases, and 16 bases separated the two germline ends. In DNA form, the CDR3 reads TGTGCCAGCAGGGAGCCCTCCGGGGTTTACGAGCAGTACTTC. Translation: CASREPSGVYEQYF.

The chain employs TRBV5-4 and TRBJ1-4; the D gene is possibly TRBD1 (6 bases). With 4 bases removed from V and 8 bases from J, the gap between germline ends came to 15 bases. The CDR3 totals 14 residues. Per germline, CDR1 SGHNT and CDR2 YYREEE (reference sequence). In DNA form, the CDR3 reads TGTGCCAGCAGCCGGGACAATCGAGGCGAAAAACTGTTTTTT. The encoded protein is CASSRDNRGEKLFF.

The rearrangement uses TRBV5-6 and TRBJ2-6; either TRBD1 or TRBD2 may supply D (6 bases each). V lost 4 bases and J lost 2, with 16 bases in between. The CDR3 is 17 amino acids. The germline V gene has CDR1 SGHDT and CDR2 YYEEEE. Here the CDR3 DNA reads TGTGCCAGCAGCCCGGGGGCCAGGGAGGCTGGGGCCAACGTCCTGACTTTC. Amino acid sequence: CASSPGAREAGANVLTF.

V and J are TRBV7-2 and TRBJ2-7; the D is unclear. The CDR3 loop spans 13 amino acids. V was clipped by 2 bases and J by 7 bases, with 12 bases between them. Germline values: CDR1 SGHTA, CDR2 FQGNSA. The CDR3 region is CASSLYTEREQYF. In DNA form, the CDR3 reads TGTGCCAGCAGCTTATACACTGAAAGGGAGCAGTACTTC.

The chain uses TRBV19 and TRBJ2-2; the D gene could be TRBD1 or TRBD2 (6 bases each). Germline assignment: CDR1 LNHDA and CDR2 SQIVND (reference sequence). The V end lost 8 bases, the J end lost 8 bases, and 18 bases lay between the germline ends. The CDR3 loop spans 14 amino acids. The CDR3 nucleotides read TGTGCCAGTGCGCCCACTACAGGGACTGGGGAGCTGTTTTTT. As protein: CASAPTTGTGELFF.

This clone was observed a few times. CDR3 region: CASSLAEASGGTNEQFF. The CDR3 DNA reads TGCGCCAGCAGCTTGGCCGAGGCTAGCGGGGGCACGAATGAGCAGTTCTTC. The chain carries TRBV5-1 and TRBJ2-1, with 10 bases matching TRBD2. Germline V CDR1 and CDR2: SGHRS, YFSETQ. Trimming took 0 bases from V and 7 from J; bases not matched to a gene: 10. The CDR3 runs 17 residues.

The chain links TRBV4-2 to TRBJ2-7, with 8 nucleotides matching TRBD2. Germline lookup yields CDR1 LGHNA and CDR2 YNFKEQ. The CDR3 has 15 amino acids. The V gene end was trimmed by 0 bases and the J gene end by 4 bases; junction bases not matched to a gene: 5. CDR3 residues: CASSQESSGGYEQYF. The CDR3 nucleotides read TGTGCCAGCAGCCAAGAATCGAGCGGGGGTTACGAGCAGTACTTC.

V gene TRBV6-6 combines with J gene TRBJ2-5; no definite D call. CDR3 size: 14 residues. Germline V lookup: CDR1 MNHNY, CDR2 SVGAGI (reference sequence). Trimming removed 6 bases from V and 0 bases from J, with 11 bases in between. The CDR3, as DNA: TGTGCCAGCAGGGGGAACCTATACCAAGAGACCCAGTACTTC. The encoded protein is CASRGNLYQETQYF.

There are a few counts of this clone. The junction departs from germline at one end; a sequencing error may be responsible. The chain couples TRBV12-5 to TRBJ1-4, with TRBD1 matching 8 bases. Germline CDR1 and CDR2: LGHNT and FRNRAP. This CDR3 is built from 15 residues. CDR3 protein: CASGLMTGPTGDTVF. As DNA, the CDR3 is TGTGCTAGTGGTTTGATGACAGGGCCGACAGGGGATACCGTTTTT.

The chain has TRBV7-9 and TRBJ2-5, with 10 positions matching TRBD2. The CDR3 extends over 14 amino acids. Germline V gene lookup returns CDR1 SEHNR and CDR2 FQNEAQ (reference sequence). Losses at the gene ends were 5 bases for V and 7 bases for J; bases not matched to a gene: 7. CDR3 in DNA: TGTGCCAGCAGCCAGAGCGGGGGGGCCGGGACCCAGTACTTC. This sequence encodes CASSQSGGAGTQYF.